This T cell receptor (beta chain) originates from a study of cytomegalovirus exposure and HLA in healthy donors. Background on the study: Unique TCRs from HLA-typed donors, 80 million to 90 million of them, were held in an early data release.

The germline CDR1 and CDR2 sequences are KGHSH and LQKENI. CDR3 size: 15 residues. Trimming cost V 5 bases and J 4 bases; bases outside gene matches: 10. Amplification used 60 Vbeta primers and 13 Jbeta primers. Profiled with immunoSEQ multiplex PCR; TCRdb holds only in-frame clones, not every one. The profile shows approximately 81,000 clones, roughly 72% of them singletons. The source material was PBMCs. The chain employs TRBV18 and TRBJ1-1, with 7 positions matching TRBD1. This TCR came from a woman aged 50 to 65 in good health and CMV-seropositive. CDR3 in amino acids: CASSYDREGSTEAFF. The CDR3 DNA reads as TGTGCCAGCTCATACGACAGGGAAGGGTCCACTGAAGCTTTCTTT.